This TCR beta chain was found in a study of T cell responses to AZD1222 COVID-19 vaccine. With 7 bases clipped from V and 3 bases from J, the junction kept 5 bases outside the gene matches. The CDR3 totals 15 residues. From germline, CDR1 is MNHEY and CDR2 SVGAGI. In regard to this clone: Its antigen is unknown.

Sequencing was performed with immunoSEQ multiplex PCR; in TCRdb, only in-frame clones are kept and a portion is missing. The sample carries more than 55,000 clones, nearly 90% recorded once. General study findings and limits: Among the donors, most were white British and more were female, and clonal diversity was possibly underestimated. Reports say nearly half of spike-specific TCRs go after unmutated variant regions. Among AZD1222 vaccinees, only five to seven were seropositive at baseline.

The genes are TRBV6-5 and TRBJ2-2; 10 bases line up with TRBD1. The origin of this receptor is an adult who received the AZD1222 COVID-19 vaccine. The sequenced sample was peripheral blood, obtained 28 days after the second AZD1222 dose. Here the CDR3 DNA reads TGTGCCAGCACCCACGACAGGGGGCACACCGGGGAGCTGTTTTTT. Amino acids: CASTHDRGHTGELFF.